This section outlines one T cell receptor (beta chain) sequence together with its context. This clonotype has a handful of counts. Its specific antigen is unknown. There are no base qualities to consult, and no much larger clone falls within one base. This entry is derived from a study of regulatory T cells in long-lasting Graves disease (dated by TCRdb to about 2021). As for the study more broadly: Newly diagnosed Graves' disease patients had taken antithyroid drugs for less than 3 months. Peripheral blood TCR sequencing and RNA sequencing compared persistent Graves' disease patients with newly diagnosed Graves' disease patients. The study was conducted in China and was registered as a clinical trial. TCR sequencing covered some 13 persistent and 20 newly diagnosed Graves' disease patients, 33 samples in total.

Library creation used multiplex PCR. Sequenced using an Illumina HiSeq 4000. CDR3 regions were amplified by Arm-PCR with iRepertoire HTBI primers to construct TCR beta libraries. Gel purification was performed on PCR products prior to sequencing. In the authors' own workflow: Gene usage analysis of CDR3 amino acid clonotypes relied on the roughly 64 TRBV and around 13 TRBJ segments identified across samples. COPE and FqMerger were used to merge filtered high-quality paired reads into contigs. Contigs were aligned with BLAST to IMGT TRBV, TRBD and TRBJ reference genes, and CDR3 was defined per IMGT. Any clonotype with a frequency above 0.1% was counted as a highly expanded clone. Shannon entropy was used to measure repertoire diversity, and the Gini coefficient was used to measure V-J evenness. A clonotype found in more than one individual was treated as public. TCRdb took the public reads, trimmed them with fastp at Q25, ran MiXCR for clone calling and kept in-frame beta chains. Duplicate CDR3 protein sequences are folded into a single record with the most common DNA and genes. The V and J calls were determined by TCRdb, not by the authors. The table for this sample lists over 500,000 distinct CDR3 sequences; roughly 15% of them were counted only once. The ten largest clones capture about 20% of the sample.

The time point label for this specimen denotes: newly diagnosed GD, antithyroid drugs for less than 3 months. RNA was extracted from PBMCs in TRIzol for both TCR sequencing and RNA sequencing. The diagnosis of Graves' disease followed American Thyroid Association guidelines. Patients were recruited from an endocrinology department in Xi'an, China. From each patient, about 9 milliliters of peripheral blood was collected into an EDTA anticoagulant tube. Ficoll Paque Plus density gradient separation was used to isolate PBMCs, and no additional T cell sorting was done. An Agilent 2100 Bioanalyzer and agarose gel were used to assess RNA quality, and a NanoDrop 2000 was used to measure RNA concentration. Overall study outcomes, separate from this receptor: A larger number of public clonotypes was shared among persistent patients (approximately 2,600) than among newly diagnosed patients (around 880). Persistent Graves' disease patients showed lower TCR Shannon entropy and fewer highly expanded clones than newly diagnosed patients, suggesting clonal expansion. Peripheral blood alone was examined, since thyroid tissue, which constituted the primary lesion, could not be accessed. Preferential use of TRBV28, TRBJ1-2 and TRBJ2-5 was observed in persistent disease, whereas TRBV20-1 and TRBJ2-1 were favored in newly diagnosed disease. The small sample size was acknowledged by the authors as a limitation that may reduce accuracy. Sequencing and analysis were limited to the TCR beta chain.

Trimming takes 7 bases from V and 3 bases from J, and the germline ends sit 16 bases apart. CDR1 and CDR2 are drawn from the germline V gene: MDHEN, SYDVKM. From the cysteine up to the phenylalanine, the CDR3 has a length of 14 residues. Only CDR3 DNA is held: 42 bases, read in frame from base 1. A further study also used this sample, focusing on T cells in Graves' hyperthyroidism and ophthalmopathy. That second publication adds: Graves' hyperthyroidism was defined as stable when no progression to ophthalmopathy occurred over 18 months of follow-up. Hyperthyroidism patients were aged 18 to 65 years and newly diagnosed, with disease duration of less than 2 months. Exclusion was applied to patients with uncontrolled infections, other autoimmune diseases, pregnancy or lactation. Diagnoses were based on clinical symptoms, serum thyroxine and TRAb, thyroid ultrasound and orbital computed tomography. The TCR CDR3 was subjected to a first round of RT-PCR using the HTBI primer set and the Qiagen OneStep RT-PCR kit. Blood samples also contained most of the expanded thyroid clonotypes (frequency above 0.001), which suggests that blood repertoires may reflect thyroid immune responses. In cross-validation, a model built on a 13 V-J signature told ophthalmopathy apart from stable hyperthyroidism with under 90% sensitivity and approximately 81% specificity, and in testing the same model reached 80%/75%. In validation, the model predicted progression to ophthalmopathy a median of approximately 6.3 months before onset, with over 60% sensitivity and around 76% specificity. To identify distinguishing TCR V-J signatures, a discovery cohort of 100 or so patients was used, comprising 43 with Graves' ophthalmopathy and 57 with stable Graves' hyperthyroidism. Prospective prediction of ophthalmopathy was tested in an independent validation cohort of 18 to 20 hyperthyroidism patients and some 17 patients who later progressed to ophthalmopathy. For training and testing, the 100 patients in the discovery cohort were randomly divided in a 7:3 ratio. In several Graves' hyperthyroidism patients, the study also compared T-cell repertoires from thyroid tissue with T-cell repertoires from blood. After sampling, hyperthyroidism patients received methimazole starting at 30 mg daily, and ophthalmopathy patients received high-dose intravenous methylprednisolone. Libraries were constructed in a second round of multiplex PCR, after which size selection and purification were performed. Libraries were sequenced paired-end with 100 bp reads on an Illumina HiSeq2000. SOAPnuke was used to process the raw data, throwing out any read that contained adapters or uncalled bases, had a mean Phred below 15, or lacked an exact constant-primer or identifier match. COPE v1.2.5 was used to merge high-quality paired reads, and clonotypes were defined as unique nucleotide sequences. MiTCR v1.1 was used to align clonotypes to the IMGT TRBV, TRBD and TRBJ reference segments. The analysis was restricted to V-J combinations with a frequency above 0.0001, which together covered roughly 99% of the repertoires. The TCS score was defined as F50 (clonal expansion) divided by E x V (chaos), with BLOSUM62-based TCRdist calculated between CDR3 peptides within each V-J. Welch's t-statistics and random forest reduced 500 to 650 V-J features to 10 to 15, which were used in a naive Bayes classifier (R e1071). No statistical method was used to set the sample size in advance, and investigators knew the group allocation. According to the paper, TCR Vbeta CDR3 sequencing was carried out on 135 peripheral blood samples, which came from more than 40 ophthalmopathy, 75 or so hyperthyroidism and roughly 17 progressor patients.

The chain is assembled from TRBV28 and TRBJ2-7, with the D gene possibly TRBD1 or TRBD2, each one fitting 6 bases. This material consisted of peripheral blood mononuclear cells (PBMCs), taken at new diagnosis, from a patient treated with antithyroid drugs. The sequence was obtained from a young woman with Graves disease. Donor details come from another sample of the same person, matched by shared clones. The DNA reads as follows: TGTGCCAGCAATACCCAGGGGAGGCTCTACGAGCAGTACTTC. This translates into CASNTQGRLYEQYF.